This TCR beta chain was sequenced in a study of neoadjuvant nivolumab and ipilimumab in lung cancer. The CDR3 is 16 amino acids. Germline trimming cut 10 bases from V and 6 bases from J; bases unmatched to any gene: 13. Per the germline V gene, CDR1 is SNHLY and CDR2 is FYNNEI. Measured with immunoSEQ multiplex PCR; TCRdb has only the in-frame clones, and not every one. This table holds roughly 30,000 clones, approximately 80% found once. Details on this clone: The antigen remains undetermined.

The study, taken as a whole, reports: Blood richness before therapy tracked richness in tumors resected after neoadjuvant therapy. Only two of four nivolumab-treated tumors gained richness and clonality by surgery.

Sequencing was performed on peripheral blood, taken before neoadjuvant nivolumab, alone or with ipilimumab. The chain joins TRBV2 to TRBJ2-1, with 12 bases that match TRBD2. The receptor was isolated from an adult with non-small cell lung cancer. The CDR3 bases are TGTGCCACCAAGTTAAGCACTAGCGGGGGGAGCAATGAGCAGTTCTTC. Amino acid sequence: CATKLSTSGGSNEQFF.